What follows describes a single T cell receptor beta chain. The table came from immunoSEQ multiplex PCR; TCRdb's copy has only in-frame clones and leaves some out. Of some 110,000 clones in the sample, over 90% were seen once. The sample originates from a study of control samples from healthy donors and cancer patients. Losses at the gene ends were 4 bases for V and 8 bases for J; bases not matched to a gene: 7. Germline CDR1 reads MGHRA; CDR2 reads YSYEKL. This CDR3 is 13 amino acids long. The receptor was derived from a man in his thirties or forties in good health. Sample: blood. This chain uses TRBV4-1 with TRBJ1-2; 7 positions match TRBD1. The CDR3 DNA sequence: TGCGCCAGCAGCCCCCAGGGGGGGGAGGGCTACACCTTC. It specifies CASSPQGGEGYTF.